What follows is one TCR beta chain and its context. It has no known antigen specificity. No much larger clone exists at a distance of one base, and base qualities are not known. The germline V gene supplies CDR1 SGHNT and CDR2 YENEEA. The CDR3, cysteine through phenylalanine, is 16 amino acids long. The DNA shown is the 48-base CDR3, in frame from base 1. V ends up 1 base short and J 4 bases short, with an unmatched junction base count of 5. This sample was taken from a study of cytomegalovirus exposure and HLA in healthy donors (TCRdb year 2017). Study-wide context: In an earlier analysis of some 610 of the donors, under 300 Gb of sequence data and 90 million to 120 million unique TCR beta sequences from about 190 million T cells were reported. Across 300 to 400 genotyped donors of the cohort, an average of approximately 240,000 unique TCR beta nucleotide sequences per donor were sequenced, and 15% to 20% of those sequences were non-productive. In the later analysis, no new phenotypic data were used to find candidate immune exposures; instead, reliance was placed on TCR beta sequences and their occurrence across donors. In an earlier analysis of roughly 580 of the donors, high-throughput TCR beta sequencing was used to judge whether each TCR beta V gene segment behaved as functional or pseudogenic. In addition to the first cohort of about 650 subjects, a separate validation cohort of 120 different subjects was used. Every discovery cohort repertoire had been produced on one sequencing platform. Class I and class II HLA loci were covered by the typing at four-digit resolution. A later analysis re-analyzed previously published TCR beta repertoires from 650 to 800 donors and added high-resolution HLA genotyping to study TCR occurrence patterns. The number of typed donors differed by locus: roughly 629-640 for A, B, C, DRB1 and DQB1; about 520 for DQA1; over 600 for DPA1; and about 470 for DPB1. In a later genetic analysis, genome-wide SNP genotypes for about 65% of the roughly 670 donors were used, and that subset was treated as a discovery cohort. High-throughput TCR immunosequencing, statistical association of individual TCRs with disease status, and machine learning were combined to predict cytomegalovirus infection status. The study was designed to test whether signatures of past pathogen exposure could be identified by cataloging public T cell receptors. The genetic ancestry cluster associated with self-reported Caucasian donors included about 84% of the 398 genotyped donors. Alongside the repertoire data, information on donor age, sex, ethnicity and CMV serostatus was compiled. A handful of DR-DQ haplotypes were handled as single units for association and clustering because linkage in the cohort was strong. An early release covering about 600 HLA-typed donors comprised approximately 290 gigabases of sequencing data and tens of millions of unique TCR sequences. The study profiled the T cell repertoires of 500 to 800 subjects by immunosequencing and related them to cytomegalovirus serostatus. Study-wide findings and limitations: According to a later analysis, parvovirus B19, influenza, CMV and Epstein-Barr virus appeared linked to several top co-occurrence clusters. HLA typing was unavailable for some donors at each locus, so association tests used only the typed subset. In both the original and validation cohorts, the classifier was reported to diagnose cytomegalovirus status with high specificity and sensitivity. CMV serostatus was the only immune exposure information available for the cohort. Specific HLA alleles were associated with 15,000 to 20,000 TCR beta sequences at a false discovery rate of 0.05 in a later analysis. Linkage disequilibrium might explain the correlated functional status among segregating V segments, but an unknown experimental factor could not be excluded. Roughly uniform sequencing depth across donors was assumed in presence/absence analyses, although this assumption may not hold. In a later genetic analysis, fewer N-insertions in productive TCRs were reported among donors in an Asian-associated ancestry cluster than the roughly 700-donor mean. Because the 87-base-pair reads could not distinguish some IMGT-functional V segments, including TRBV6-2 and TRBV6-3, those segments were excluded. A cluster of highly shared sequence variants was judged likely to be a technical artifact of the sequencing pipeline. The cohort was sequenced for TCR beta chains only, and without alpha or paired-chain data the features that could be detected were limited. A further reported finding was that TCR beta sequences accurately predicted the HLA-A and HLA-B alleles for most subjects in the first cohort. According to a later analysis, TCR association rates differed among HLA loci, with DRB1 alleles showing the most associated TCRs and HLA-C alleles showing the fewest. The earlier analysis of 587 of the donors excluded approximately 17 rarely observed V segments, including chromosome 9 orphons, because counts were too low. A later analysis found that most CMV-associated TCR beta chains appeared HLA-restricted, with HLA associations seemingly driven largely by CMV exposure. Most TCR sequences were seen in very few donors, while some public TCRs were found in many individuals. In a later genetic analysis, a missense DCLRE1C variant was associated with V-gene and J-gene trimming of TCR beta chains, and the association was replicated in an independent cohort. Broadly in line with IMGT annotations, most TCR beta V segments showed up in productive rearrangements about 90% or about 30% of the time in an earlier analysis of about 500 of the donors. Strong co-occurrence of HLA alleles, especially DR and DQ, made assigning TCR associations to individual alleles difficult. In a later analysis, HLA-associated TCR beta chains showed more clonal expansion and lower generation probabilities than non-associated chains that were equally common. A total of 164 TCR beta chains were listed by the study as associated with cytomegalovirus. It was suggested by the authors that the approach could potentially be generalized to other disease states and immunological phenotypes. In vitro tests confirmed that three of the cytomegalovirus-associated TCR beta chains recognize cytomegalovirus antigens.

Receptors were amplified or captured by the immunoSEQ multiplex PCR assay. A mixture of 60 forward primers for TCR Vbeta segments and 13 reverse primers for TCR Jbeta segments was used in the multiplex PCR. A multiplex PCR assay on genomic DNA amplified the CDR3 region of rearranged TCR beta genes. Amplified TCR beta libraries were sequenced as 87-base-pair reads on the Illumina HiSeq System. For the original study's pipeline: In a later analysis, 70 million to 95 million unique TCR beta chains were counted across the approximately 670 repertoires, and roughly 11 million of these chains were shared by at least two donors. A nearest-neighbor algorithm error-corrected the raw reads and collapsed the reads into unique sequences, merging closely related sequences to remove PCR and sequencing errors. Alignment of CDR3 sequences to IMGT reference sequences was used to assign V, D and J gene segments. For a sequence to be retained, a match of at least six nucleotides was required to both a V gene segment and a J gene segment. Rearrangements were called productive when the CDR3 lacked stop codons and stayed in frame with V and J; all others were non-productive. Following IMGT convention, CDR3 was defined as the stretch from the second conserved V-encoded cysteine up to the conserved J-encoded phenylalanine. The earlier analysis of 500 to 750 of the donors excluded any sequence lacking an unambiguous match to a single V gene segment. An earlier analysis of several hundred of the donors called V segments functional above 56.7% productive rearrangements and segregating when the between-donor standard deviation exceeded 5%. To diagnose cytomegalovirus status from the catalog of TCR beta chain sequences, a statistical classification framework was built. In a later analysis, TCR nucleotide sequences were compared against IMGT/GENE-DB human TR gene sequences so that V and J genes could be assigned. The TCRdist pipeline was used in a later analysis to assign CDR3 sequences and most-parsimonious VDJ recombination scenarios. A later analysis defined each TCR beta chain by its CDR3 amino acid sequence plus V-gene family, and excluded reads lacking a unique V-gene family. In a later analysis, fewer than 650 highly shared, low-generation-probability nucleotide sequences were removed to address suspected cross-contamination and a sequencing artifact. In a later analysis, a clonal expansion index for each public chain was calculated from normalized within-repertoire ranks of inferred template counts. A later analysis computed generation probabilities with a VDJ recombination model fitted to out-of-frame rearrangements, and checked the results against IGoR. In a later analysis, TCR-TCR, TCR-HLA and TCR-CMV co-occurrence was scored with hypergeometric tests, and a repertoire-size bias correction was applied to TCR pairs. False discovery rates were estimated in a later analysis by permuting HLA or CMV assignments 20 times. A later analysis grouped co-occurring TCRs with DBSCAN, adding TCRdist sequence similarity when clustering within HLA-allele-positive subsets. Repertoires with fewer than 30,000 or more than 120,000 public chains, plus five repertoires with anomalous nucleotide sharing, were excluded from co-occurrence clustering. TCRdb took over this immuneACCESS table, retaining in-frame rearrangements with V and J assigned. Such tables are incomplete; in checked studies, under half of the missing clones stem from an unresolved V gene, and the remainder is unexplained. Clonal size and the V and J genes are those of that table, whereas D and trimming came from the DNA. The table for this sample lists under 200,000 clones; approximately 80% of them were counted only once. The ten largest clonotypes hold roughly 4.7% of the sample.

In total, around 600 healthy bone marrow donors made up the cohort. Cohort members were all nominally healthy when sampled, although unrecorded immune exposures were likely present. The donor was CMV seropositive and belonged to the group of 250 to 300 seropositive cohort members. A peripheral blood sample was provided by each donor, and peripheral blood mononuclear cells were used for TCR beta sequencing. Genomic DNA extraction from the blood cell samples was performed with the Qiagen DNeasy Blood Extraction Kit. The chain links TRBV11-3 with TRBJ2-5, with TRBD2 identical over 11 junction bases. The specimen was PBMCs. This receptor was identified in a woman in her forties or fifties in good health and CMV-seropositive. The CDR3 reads CASSLGTSGRGETQYF. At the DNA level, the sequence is TGTGCCAGCAGCTTAGGCACTAGCGGGAGAGGAGAGACCCAGTACTTC.